This T cell receptor (beta chain) derives from a study of OX40 agonist ivuxolimab in advanced cancers. Study summary: Previous treatment with anti-PD-1, anti-PD-L1 or anti-CTLA-4 therapy was allowed; about 37% had received some. In three patients, partial responses were observed, one with hepatocellular carcinoma and two with cutaneous melanoma.

The V gene lost 5 bases and the J gene lost 4 bases, with 3 bases spanning the gap. The germline gives CDR1 SGHTA, CDR2 FQGNSA. The length of the CDR3 is 11 residues. Note on this clone: What it binds is not known.

TCRdb keeps only in-frame clones here, not all; method: immunoSEQ multiplex PCR. The table shows 75,000 to 80,000 clones, with 94% occurring only once. Broader study findings: At doses 0.1 to 3.0 mg/kg, CD4+ and CD8+ clones expanded.

This TCR derives from an adult with an advanced solid tumor such as melanoma, head and neck, liver or kidney cancer. The gene calls are TRBV7-2 and TRBJ2-1; D is unclear. Sequencing used CD4+ or CD8+ T cells sorted from blood, obtained in a trial of the OX40 agonist ivuxolimab. CDR3 DNA: TGTGCCAGCAGCACTTACAATGAGCAGTTCTTC. It encodes CASSTYNEQFF.